The entry that follows covers one TCR beta chain sequence. What antigen it recognizes has not been identified. No quality values exist for individual bases; no much larger clone is one base distant. This entry is derived from a study of blood T cell repertoires in COVID-19 (dated by TCRdb to the early 2020s). At the level of the whole study: Samples from collaborators originated in the United States, Italy and Spain and spanned both the acute and convalescent phases of COVID-19. The prospective study material was composed of cDNA or gDNA derived from T cells, B-cell-depleted T cells, or PBMCs. Deeply sampled blood TCRbeta repertoires from subjects exposed to, actively infected with, or recovered from COVID-19 were included in the dataset. The repertoires were released in a freely available public database intended as a resource for research on the immune response to SARS-CoV-2. Samples came from the ongoing ImmuneRACE study (first 160 participants) plus 1,254 subjects from 6 global collaborators. Nearly every sample came with metadata listing a de-identified subject ID, COVID-19 status, age in years and sex. Where HLA class I and class II types were available, the types were taken from metadata supplied by the sample provider, not from assay-based typing. Results and caveats for the whole study, not just this receptor: How much clinical and demographic metadata was included differed by source and by participant, and the metadata was provided uncurated.

The immunoSEQ Assay, a bias-controlled multiplex PCR, was used to amplify TCRbeta CDR3 regions from genomic DNA. In the original analysis: Within the assay, amplification of reference gene primers was used to estimate how many nucleated cells each sample contained. To quantify the absolute abundance of each unique TCRbeta CDR3 rearrangement, sequence reads were collapsed and filtered. For each sample, productive Simpson clonality was calculated as the square root of Simpson's diversity index over productive rearrangements. TCRdb stores this immuneACCESS table with in-frame sequences only. Part of the clones is absent; in the studies checked, under half of the shortfall reflects unresolved V genes, and no reason is known for the rest. V, J and clone size were drawn from that table, and D and trimming were deduced from the DNA. A total of approximately 200,000 clones appear in this sample, roughly 87% of them only once. In total, the top ten clones hold approximately 2.4% of the sample.

V was cut back by 9 bases and J by 1 base, leaving a gap of 19 bases between them. The CDR3 spans 16 residues, from the cysteine through the phenylalanine. Here the CDR3 DNA is all that survives: 48 bases in frame from base 1. CDR1 LNHDA and CDR2 SQIVND were looked up in the germline V gene (reference sequence). Participants in the prospective study were enrolled through a virtual design, were aged roughly 18 to 100 years, and lived in approximately 25 United States geographic areas. To assign participants to cohorts, the prospective study relied on clinical history that participants themselves reported in a screening survey and a study questionnaire. Recovered participants in ImmuneRACE Cohort 3 were defined by two consecutive negative NP/OP PCR tests, clearance by a healthcare professional, or resolution of symptoms. In the prospective study, mobile phlebotomists collected whole blood, serum and a nasopharyngeal or oropharyngeal swab from each participant. Additional blood draws and questionnaires over an approximately 2-month period could optionally be provided by prospective study participants. Prospective study blood samples were shipped either frozen or at room temperature before DNA extraction.

The clonotype comes from a woman in her 30s who had recovered from COVID-19. Specimen: PBMCs or T cells enriched from blood (not recorded which). The rearrangement joined TRBV19 to TRBJ1-5; the best D guess is TRBD1, with 6 bases matching. The CDR3 is CASRPRQDSSNQPQHF. Here is the DNA: TGTGCCAGCCGGCCTAGGCAGGACAGCAGCAATCAGCCCCAGCATTTT.